This T cell receptor beta chain appears in the sequencing data of a study of T cell responses to AZD1222 COVID-19 vaccine. Across the whole study: Samples with a second dose at about 4 or about 12 weeks were pooled together. Notes on the study in general: When two AZD1222 doses had been given, Spike-specific TCR breadth and depth rose. Donors were largely white British and mainly female; clonal diversity was possibly underestimated. Repertoire sampling happened only post peak T cell response.

The CDR3 is 12 amino acids. Per the germline V gene, CDR1 is SGHVS and CDR2 is FNYEAQ. Trimming left V 5 bases short and J 0 bases short, with 2 bases between. TCRdb's copy holds only in-frame clones and misses some; the assay was immunoSEQ multiplex PCR. The table includes 80,000 to 130,000 clones, about 88% detected once. This clone appeared a few times. What it binds is unknown. The chain recombines TRBV7-6 with TRBJ1-3, with D hard to call. The sequencing used peripheral blood, collected on day 0 of AZD1222 vaccination. This receptor was taken from an adult in good health. The CDR3 coding sequence is TGTGCCAGCAGCGACTCTGGAAACACCATATATTTT. Amino acid sequence: CASSDSGNTIYF.